The clone carrying this T cell receptor (beta chain) has just a few counts. Looked up from germline, CDR1 is SGHTA and CDR2 is FQGNSA. CDR3 length equals 15 residues. J gave up 0 bases and V 5 bases, and 4 bases lay outside the gene matches. This specimen belongs to a study of PD-L1 blockade in urothelial cancer. The table came from immunoSEQ multiplex PCR; TCRdb's copy has only in-frame clones and leaves some out. The sample has 29,000 or so clones; 70% to 80% are singletons. The time point here: peripheral blood 6 weeks after treatment start. Material: PBMCs, obtained around atezolizumab (anti-PD-L1) treatment. The receptor was derived from a man aged 65 to 85 with urothelial cancer. The rearrangement uses TRBV7-2 and TRBJ1-3, with 7 bases aligning to TRBD1. The CDR3 region has the DNA TGTGCCAGCAGCGCTGGGACAGTCTCTGGAAACACCATATATTTT. Protein: CASSAGTVSGNTIYF.